Below, 22 T cell receptor beta chains from the same sample are listed, as sequenced in a study of blood T cell repertoires in COVID-19 (dated by TCRdb to 2019 to 2021). The protocol used for the library was the immunoSEQ multiplex PCR assay. Here the immuneACCESS table is served through TCRdb, limited to in-frame sequences with V and J called. Missing clones are a known gap in these copies; in checked studies unresolved V genes cover under half, and the rest lacks a known reason. Counted in this sample were fewer than 200,000 clones; over 70% of them appeared once. The ten largest make up 3.6% of the sample. Material: PBMCs or T cells enriched from blood (not recorded which). These receptors came from a woman in her forties or fifties in a cohort exposed to, infected with or recovered from COVID-19 (not recorded which).

This clone occurred a few times. Distinct nucleotide sequences in the sample also encode this CDR3. This rearrangement joins TRBV12-3 or TRBV12-4 to TRBJ2-7, with no clear D. The length of the CDR3 is 12 residues. V was trimmed by 2 bases and J by 8 bases, leaving 10 bases between them. The CDR3: CASSLSQSKQYF. CDR3 in DNA: TGTGCCAGCAGTTTATCCCAGTCGAAGCAGTACTTC.

The chain links TRBV10-3 to TRBJ2-6; a possible D gene is TRBD1 (5 bases). The CDR3 sequence is 15 residues long. Trimming cost V 3 bases and J 1 base, with 7 bases left between them. Germline V CDR1 and CDR2: ENHRY, SYGVKD. CDR3 DNA sequence: TGTGCCATCAGTGATAGGGGTTCTGGGGCCAACGTCCTGACTTTC. Translating it yields CAISDRGSGANVLTF.

The V gene is TRBV5-4, the J gene TRBJ2-7; TRBD2 matches at 12 bases. Per germline, CDR1 SGHNT and CDR2 YYREEE (reference sequence). This CDR3 is 18 amino acids long. Trimming removed 0 bases from V and 6 bases from J; junction bases left unmatched: 13. The CDR3 nucleotides are TGTGCCAGCAGCTTGGTAGTGCTAGCGGGGGGGCTATCTTCCGAGCAGTACTTC. The encoded protein is CASSLVVLAGGLSSEQYF. The full variable domain, its missing parts supplied by reference TRBV5-4 and TRBJ2-7, is ETGVTQSPTHLIKTRGQQVTLRCSSQSGHNTVSWYQQALGQGPQFIFQYYREEENGRGNFPPRFSGLQFPNYSSELNVNALELDDSALYLCASSLVVLAGGLSSEQYFGPGTRLTVT.

The V call is TRBV5-1, the J call TRBJ2-7; D is possibly TRBD2 (5 bases). The germline CDR1 and CDR2 sequences are SGHRS and YFSETQ. Trimming cost V 4 bases and J 7 bases, with 21 bases left between them. The CDR3 loop spans 15 amino acids. The CDR3 nucleotides read TGCGCCAGCAGCGCAGCCGACGGGGTGTTGGGGGAGCAGTACTTC. Its protein product is CASSAADGVLGEQYF.

The chain employs TRBV7-9 and TRBJ1-2, with 10 nucleotides matching TRBD1. Unmatched junction bases numbered 13, after V lost 5 bases and J lost 7 bases. Germline V gene data show CDR1 as SEHNR and CDR2 as FQNEAQ (reference sequence). This CDR3 has 16 amino acids. This chain's CDR3 is CASSPGGTGERFGYTF. The CDR3 nucleotides read TGTGCCAGCAGCCCTGGAGGGACAGGGGAAAGATTTGGCTACACCTTC. Supplemented by reference TRBV7-9 and TRBJ1-2, the full variable domain reads DTGVSQNPRHKITKRGQNVTFRCDPISEHNRLYWYRQTLGQGPEFLTYFQNEAQLEKSRLLSDRFSAERPKGSFSTLEIQRTEQGDSAMYLCASSPGGTGERFGYTFGSGTRLTVV.

The V and J genes are TRBV13 and TRBJ2-2; the match to TRBD2 covers 8 bases. V was clipped by 5 bases and J by 8 bases; unmatched bases: 13. Germline values: CDR1 PRHDT, CDR2 FYEKMQ (reference sequence). The CDR3 length is 16 residues. This chain's CDR3 is CASSRTSSLYGGELFF. CDR3 DNA sequence: TGTGCCAGCAGCCGGACTAGCTCCCTTTATGGAGGGGAGCTGTTTTTT.

The chain employs TRBV7-2 and TRBJ1-1; D gene uncertain. The CDR3 has 14 residues. Trimming stripped 1 base from V and 5 bases from J, with 11 bases between. Looked up from germline, CDR1 is SGHTA and CDR2 is FQGNSA. CDR3 protein: CASSLEGGWTEAFF. DNA for the CDR3: TGTGCCAGCAGCTTAGAGGGAGGGTGGACTGAAGCTTTCTTT.

Only a few counts were recorded for this clone. The chain links TRBV9 to TRBJ2-2, with TRBD2 identical over 15 bases. Germline CDR1 and CDR2: SGDLS and YYNGEE. The V segment lost 9 bases and the J segment 0 bases; nucleotides outside the gene matches: 15. CDR3 length: 20 amino acids. The CDR3 here is CAIPPGAGTSGRPNTGELFF. The CDR3 region has the DNA TGTGCCATCCCCCCAGGGGCCGGGACTAGCGGGAGGCCGAACACCGGGGAGCTGTTTTTT.

The chain has TRBV7-2 and TRBJ1-4; D possibly corresponds to TRBD1 (5 bases). V was trimmed by 1 base and J by 4 bases, leaving 22 bases between them. Germline V CDR1 and CDR2: SGHTA, FQGNSA. This CDR3 has 19 amino acids. DNA of the CDR3: TGTGCCAGCAGCTTAGTGCAAGGGGCCCTAGGGGCGTTTAATGAAAAACTGTTTTTT. This translates into CASSLVQGALGAFNEKLFF.

This chain links TRBV6-6 with TRBJ2-3, with no clear D. The CDR3 covers 14 residues. The germline CDR1 and CDR2 sequences are MNHNY and SVGAGI (reference sequence). V was shortened by 6 bases and J by 2 bases, with 12 bases between the two germline ends. CDR3 loop: CASRKVADTDTQYF. In DNA form, the CDR3 reads TGTGCCAGCAGAAAAGTGGCCGACACAGATACGCAGTATTTT.

Turning to this clone: The same CDR3 arises from other DNA sequences in this sample as well. The chain recombines TRBV30 with TRBJ2-2, with TRBD1 matching 9 bases. The CDR3 spans 14 residues. Unmatched junction bases numbered 3, after V lost 2 bases and J lost 5 bases. The germline gives CDR1 GTSNPN, CDR2 SVGIG (reference sequence). The CDR3 protein is CAWSRDRVTGELFF. In DNA, the CDR3 is TGTGCCTGGAGTCGGGACAGGGTAACCGGGGAGCTGTTTTTT. Variable domain in full (rest from reference TRBV30 and TRBJ2-2): SQTIHQWPATLVQPVGSPLSLECTVEGTSNPNLYWYRQAAGRGLQLLFYSVGIGQISSEVPQNLSASRPQDRQFILSSKKLLLSDSGFYLCAWSRDRVTGELFFGEGSRLTVL.

The chain combines TRBV10-2 with TRBJ1-5; maybe TRBD1 (5 bases). V was pared by 2 bases and J by 2 bases, with 16 bases between. Germline V CDR1 and CDR2: WSHSY, SAAADI. The CDR3 length is 17 residues. CDR3 DNA: TGCGCCAGCAGTGAGCCCACGCAGGGCGGGGGCAATCAGCCCCAGCATTTT. Translated: CASSEPTQGGGNQPQHF.

The genes are TRBV19 and TRBJ1-2, with D possibly being TRBD1 (6 bases). The CDR3 runs 14 residues. Germline assignment: CDR1 LNHDA and CDR2 SQIVND (reference sequence). V was shortened by 7 bases and J by 4 bases, with 16 bases between the two germline ends. This CDR3 is CASNLRGGSYGYTF. The CDR3 DNA follows: TGTGCCAGTAACCTAAGGGGGGGCAGCTATGGCTACACCTTC.

This chain links TRBV15 with TRBJ1-2; TRBD1 might be the D (6 bases). V gave up 1 base and J gave up 5 bases, with 17 bases separating them. The germline V gene has CDR1 LNHNV and CDR2 YYDKDF (reference sequence). The length of the CDR3 is 16 residues. CDR3 loop: CATSRVVSDRTYGYTF. CDR3 bases: TGTGCCACCAGCAGAGTAGTATCTGACAGGACTTATGGCTACACCTTC.

The J gene is TRBJ1-2, the V gene TRBV27; 9 nucleotides match TRBD1. There are 19 residues in the CDR3. Unmatched junction bases numbered 13, after V lost 2 bases and J lost 0 bases. In germline, CDR1 is MNHEY, CDR2 SMNVEV (reference sequence). The CDR3: CASSLGIRDRDDANYGYTF. The CDR3 bases are TGTGCCAGCAGTTTAGGGATCCGGGACAGGGACGATGCTAACTATGGCTACACCTTC.

This clone was observed once. This rearrangement joins TRBV28 to TRBJ2-3; D possibly corresponds to TRBD2 (5 bases). Germline V gene lookup returns CDR1 MDHEN and CDR2 SYDVKM. V was pared by 6 bases and J by 4 bases, with 8 bases between. CDR3 length: 12 residues. This CDR3 reads CASRTSADTQYF. The CDR3 bases are TGTGCCAGCAGAACTAGTGCAGATACGCAGTATTTT.

The V gene is TRBV29-1, the J gene TRBJ2-2; a weak D match, TRBD2 (5 bases). Per the germline V gene, CDR1 is SQVTM and CDR2 is ANQGSEA. Trimming stripped 0 bases from V and 0 bases from J, with 8 bases between. The CDR3 runs to 15 residues. In DNA form, the CDR3 reads TGCAGCGTTGAAGAAGGGAGATCGAACACCGGGGAGCTGTTTTTT. Its translation is CSVEEGRSNTGELFF.

This clone was counted only a few times. This specimen includes other DNA sequences encoding the same CDR3. The rearrangement uses TRBV24-1 and TRBJ1-4, with 8 bases identical to TRBD1. The CDR3 spans 15 residues. Germline V gene data show CDR1 as KGHDR and CDR2 as SFDVKD. After removal of 4 bases from V and 8 bases from J, the junction contained 8 bases not matched to a gene. The CDR3, as DNA: TGTGCCACCAGTGACCCGACAGGGGATGGAGAAAAACTGTTTTTT. As protein: CATSDPTGDGEKLFF.

This clone was observed a handful of times. One end of the junction varies from germline; a read error may be responsible. This chain connects TRBV6-1 to TRBJ2-7, with 8 bases aligning to TRBD2. This CDR3 has 11 amino acids. CDR1 and CDR2 from the germline V gene are MNHNS and SASEGT. The DNA for the CDR3 is TGTGCCAGCAGTGATTTGGGACTAGGCGACTTC. Its translation is CASSDLGLGDF.

CDR3 in amino acids: CASSYTSQGYYGYTF. CDR3 coding DNA: TGTGCCAGCAGTTACACCTCGCAGGGGTACTATGGCTACACCTTC. V gene TRBV6-2 or TRBV6-3 combines with J gene TRBJ1-2, with D possibly matching TRBD1 (6 bases). The CDR3 sequence is 15 residues long. CDR1 is MNHEY and CDR2 is SVGEGT in the germline V gene. V was cut by 2 bases and J by 3 bases, with 13 bases left in between.

The chain's CDR3 is CASSETLGAVYEQYF. CDR3 nucleotide sequence: TGTGCCAGCAGTGAAACCCTAGGGGCAGTCTACGAGCAGTACTTC. The rearrangement uses TRBV25-1 and TRBJ2-7; perhaps TRBD1 as D (5 bases). Germline lookup yields CDR1 MGHDK and CDR2 SYGVNS. Trimming took 2 bases from V and 3 from J, leaving 14 bases between them. CDR3 length: 15 residues.

The gene calls are TRBV7-2 and TRBJ2-5; TRBD2 agrees at 8 bases. This CDR3 comprises 15 residues. Germline CDR1 is SGHTA and CDR2 is FQGNSA. The junction had 6 bases not matched to a gene; V was cut back by 5 bases and J by 1 base. The CDR3 DNA is TGTGCCAGCAGCCTAGGACGGGGGGGCCAAGAGACCCAGTACTTC. This gives the protein CASSLGRGGQETQYF.